This T cell receptor beta chain was identified in a study of siplizumab effects on memory and regulatory T cells. Regarding the study as a whole: Alloreactive clones mapping to unstimulated subsets formed only a minor fraction. Among mappable alloreactive CD4+ clones, the Treg-derived fraction averaged around 63% with siplizumab versus about 25% in controls. No assignable naive or memory phenotype existed for roughly 80-97% of proliferating CD4+ or CD8+ clones. Greater diversity than memory cells seemed evident in naive T cells, which also appeared to be major alloresponse contributors.

V gave up 5 bases and J gave up 4 bases, with 8 bases separating them. The CDR3 loop spans 13 amino acids. Germline values: CDR1 SGHTA, CDR2 FQGNSA. Using immunoSEQ multiplex PCR, the repertoire was profiled, and TCRdb retains in-frame clones only, with some absent. The table shows 100,000 or so clones, with around 93% occurring only once. A note on this clone: Its antigen is not known.

The specimen sequenced was non-Treg CD4+ T cells sorted from blood. This sequence originates from a human donor in good health. This chain joins TRBV7-2 and TRBJ2-2; D is perhaps TRBD1 (6 bases). In DNA form, the CDR3 reads TGTGCCAGCAGCAAGGGGGTCACCGGGGAGCTGTTTTTT. It is translated as CASSKGVTGELFF. The entire variable domain, with the rest obtained from reference TRBV7-2 and TRBJ2-2, is as follows: GAGVSQSPSNKVTEKGKDVELRCDPISGHTALYWYRQSLGQGLEFLIYFQGNSAPDKSGLPSDRFSAERTGGSVSTLTIQRTQQEDSAVYLCASSKGVTGELFFGEGSRLTVL.